Listed below are T cell receptor beta chains from one sample, sequenced in a study of cytomegalovirus exposure and HLA in healthy donors. TCRdb's table, derived via immunoSEQ multiplex PCR, lists solely in-frame clones and lacks some. Of roughly 110,000 clones listed, about 75% were seen once; the top ten hold around 12%. The sequencing input was PBMCs. The receptors here all came from a woman aged 40 to 50 in good health and CMV-seropositive. The CDR3 runs from the conserved cysteine through the conserved F or W. D genes are given only for firm matches. Clone sizes are given selectively: once, few, many, or a class where the clone is expanded.

d_call: TRBD2
clone_size: NA
v_call: TRBV7-2
j_call: TRBJ2-3
cdr3_aa: CASSSRSGGGDTQYF
cdr3_nt: TGTGCCAGCAGCTCCCGGAGCGGGGGGGGAGATACGCAGTATTTT

d_call: NA
clone_size: NA
v_call: TRBV10-3
j_call: TRBJ2-7
cdr3_aa: CACGSSGSYEQYF
cdr3_nt: TGTGCCTGTGGGTCCTCCGGGAGCTACGAGCAGTACTTC

d_call: TRBD1
clone_size: NA
v_call: TRBV19
j_call: TRBJ1-5
cdr3_aa: CASSGDRRLLNQPQHF
cdr3_nt: TGTGCCAGTAGTGGGGACAGGCGGCTTCTCAATCAGCCCCAGCATTTT

d_call: NA
clone_size: NA
v_call: TRBV2
j_call: TRBJ1-5
cdr3_aa: CASSSGLNNNQPQHF
cdr3_nt: TGTGCCAGCAGCTCGGGACTGAATAACAATCAGCCCCAGCATTTT

d_call: TRBD1
clone_size: NA
v_call: TRBV4-2
j_call: TRBJ1-1
cdr3_aa: CASSHGDRVKSAEAFF
cdr3_nt: TGTGCCAGCAGCCACGGGGACAGGGTGAAATCCGCTGAAGCTTTCTTT

d_call: NA
clone_size: NA
v_call: TRBV5-5
j_call: TRBJ2-7
cdr3_aa: CASSLGDYEQYF
cdr3_nt: TGTGCCAGCAGCTTGGGAGACTACGAGCAGTACTTC

d_call: TRBD1
clone_size: NA
v_call: TRBV5-1
j_call: TRBJ1-3
cdr3_aa: CASSYTGVGSGNTIYF
cdr3_nt: TGCGCCAGCAGCTATACAGGGGTGGGCTCTGGAAACACCATATATTTT

d_call: NA
clone_size: NA
v_call: TRBV6-1
j_call: TRBJ1-1
cdr3_aa: CASHWWGRAEAFF
cdr3_nt: TGTGCCAGCCACTGGTGGGGGCGGGCTGAAGCTTTCTTT

d_call: NA
clone_size: NA
v_call: TRBV6-1
j_call: TRBJ2-3
cdr3_aa: CASSPGGEGTQYF
cdr3_nt: TGTGCCAGCAGTCCCGGGGGAGAGGGGACGCAGTATTTT

d_call: NA
clone_size: once
v_call: TRBV7-8
j_call: TRBJ1-1
cdr3_aa: CASSLRVGVRAFF
cdr3_nt: TGTGCCAGCAGTCTTCGGGTCGGGGTTAGAGCTTTCTTT

d_call: NA
clone_size: NA
v_call: TRBV7-2
j_call: TRBJ1-5
cdr3_aa: CASSLEGMGNQPQHF
cdr3_nt: TGTGCCAGCAGCTTAGAGGGGATGGGCAATCAGCCCCAGCATTTT

d_call: TRBD1
clone_size: NA
v_call: TRBV25-1
j_call: TRBJ2-7
cdr3_aa: CASSESTGVIGEQYF
cdr3_nt: TGTGCCAGCAGTGAATCGACAGGGGTTATCGGCGAGCAGTACTTC

d_call: NA
clone_size: few
v_call: TRBV30
j_call: TRBJ2-7
cdr3_aa: CAWNPGEANEQYF
cdr3_nt: TGTGCCTGGAACCCGGGGGAAGCTAACGAGCAGTACTTC

d_call: NA
clone_size: NA
v_call: TRBV27
j_call: TRBJ2-5
cdr3_aa: CASSSQVGQETQYF
cdr3_nt: TGTGCCAGCAGTTCTCAGGTTGGCCAAGAGACCCAGTACTTC

d_call: NA
clone_size: once
v_call: TRBV5-1
j_call: TRBJ1-2
cdr3_aa: CASSLGGGARGYTF
cdr3_nt: TGCGCCAGCAGCTTGGGCGGGGGGGCCCGTGGCTACACCTTC

d_call: NA
clone_size: NA
v_call: TRBV5-1
j_call: TRBJ1-1
cdr3_aa: CASSLASDRNTEAFF
cdr3_nt: TGCGCCAGCAGCTTGGCTTCTGACAGGAACACTGAAGCTTTCTTT

d_call: NA
clone_size: NA
v_call: TRBV5-5
j_call: TRBJ2-3
cdr3_aa: CASGDSGGSDTQYF
cdr3_nt: TGTGCCAGCGGGGACAGCGGGGGTTCAGATACGCAGTATTTT

d_call: NA
clone_size: NA
v_call: TRBV25-1
j_call: TRBJ1-6
cdr3_aa: CASSQVNNSPLHF
cdr3_nt: TGTGCCAGCAGCCAGGTGAATAATTCACCCCTCCACTTT

d_call: NA
clone_size: once
v_call: TRBV6-5
j_call: TRBJ2-7
cdr3_aa: CASSYSSRPVPYEQYF
cdr3_nt: TGTGCCAGCAGTTACTCGTCCAGGCCAGTCCCCTACGAGCAGTACTTC

d_call: NA
clone_size: NA
v_call: TRBV6-5
j_call: TRBJ2-3
cdr3_aa: CASSSTDTQYF
cdr3_nt: TGTGCCAGCTCCTCTACAGATACGCAGTATTTT

d_call: TRBD2
clone_size: NA
v_call: TRBV6-1
j_call: TRBJ2-7
cdr3_aa: CASSESGLGEQYF
cdr3_nt: TGTGCCAGCAGTGAATCGGGACTAGGGGAGCAGTACTTC

d_call: TRBD1
clone_size: NA
v_call: TRBV5-1
j_call: TRBJ1-2
cdr3_aa: CASSTGTGGIGYTF
cdr3_nt: TGCGCCAGCAGCACGGGGACAGGGGGCATCGGCTACACCTTC

d_call: NA
clone_size: NA
v_call: TRBV30
j_call: TRBJ2-5
cdr3_aa: CAWSEGETQYF
cdr3_nt: TGTGCCTGGAGCGAGGGAGAGACCCAGTACTTC

d_call: TRBD1
clone_size: few
v_call: TRBV7-2
j_call: TRBJ1-1
cdr3_aa: CASSSHGQGALNTEAFF
cdr3_nt: TGTGCCAGCAGCTCCCACGGACAGGGGGCTTTGAACACTGAAGCTTTCTTT

d_call: TRBD1
clone_size: once
v_call: TRBV5-1
j_call: TRBJ1-5
cdr3_aa: CASSLWDRESQPQHF
cdr3_nt: TGCGCCAGCAGCTTGTGGGACAGGGAATCCCAGCCCCAGCATTTT

d_call: NA
clone_size: NA
v_call: TRBV1
j_call: TRBJ1-2
cdr3_aa: CTSSQAPRGIIYGYTF
cdr3_nt: TGCACCAGCAGCCAGGCCCCTAGGGGTATTATCTATGGCTACACCTTC

d_call: TRBD1
clone_size: NA
v_call: TRBV7-8
j_call: TRBJ2-2
cdr3_aa: CASSFGTGRTGELFF
cdr3_nt: TGTGCCAGCAGCTTCGGGACAGGGCGTACCGGGGAGCTGTTTTTT

d_call: NA
clone_size: few
v_call: TRBV5-1
j_call: TRBJ2-5
cdr3_aa: CASSERLSPETQYF
cdr3_nt: TGCGCCAGCAGCGAGAGACTTTCTCCAGAGACCCAGTACTTC

d_call: NA
clone_size: NA
v_call: TRBV6-1
j_call: TRBJ1-5
cdr3_aa: CASSDRAYNQPQHF
cdr3_nt: TGTGCCAGCAGTGATAGAGCTTACAATCAGCCCCAGCATTTT

d_call: NA
clone_size: many
v_call: TRBV18
j_call: TRBJ1-4
cdr3_aa: CASSPAAARNEKLFF
cdr3_nt: TGTGCCAGCTCACCAGCGGCGGCGAGGAATGAAAAACTGTTTTTT

d_call: TRBD1
clone_size: NA
v_call: TRBV15
j_call: TRBJ2-5
cdr3_aa: CATSSGQGNQETQYF
cdr3_nt: TGTGCCACCAGCAGCGGACAGGGGAATCAAGAGACCCAGTACTTC

d_call: NA
clone_size: NA
v_call: TRBV4-1
j_call: TRBJ2-1
cdr3_aa: CASSQDRDSQFF
cdr3_nt: TGCGCCAGCAGCCAAGATAGAGACTCGCAGTTCTTC

d_call: TRBD1
clone_size: NA
v_call: TRBV6-5
j_call: TRBJ1-5
cdr3_aa: CASSSTGDSNQPQHF
cdr3_nt: TGTGCCAGCAGTTCTACAGGGGATAGCAATCAGCCCCAGCATTTT

d_call: NA
clone_size: NA
v_call: TRBV4-1
j_call: TRBJ2-5
cdr3_aa: CASSRTGTLQETQYF
cdr3_nt: TGCGCCAGCAGCCGTACCGGGACACTTCAAGAGACCCAGTACTTC

d_call: NA
clone_size: NA
v_call: TRBV7-2
j_call: TRBJ1-1
cdr3_aa: CASSFYREHTEAFF
cdr3_nt: TGTGCCAGCAGCTTTTACAGGGAACACACTGAAGCTTTCTTT